These 4 T cell receptor beta chains were sequenced from one sample in a study of early T cells in non-severe SARS-CoV-2 infection. TCRdb used MiXCR to reprocess the 5' RACE reads, holding one entry per CDR3 protein. Here the sample spans about 58,000 distinct CDR3 sequences, roughly 12% being singletons. Material for sequencing was whole blood. The source is an adult who was a healthcare worker with PCR-confirmed SARS-CoV-2 infection or an uninfected control (not recorded which).

The chain carries TRBV7-2 and TRBJ2-5; no clear D. V lost 0 bases and J 5 bases, leaving 13 bases between the germline ends. CDR1 is SGHTA and CDR2 is FQGNSA in the germline V gene. The CDR3 totals 15 residues. CDR3 DNA sequence: TGTGCCAGCAGCTTAGCTGGACGGAATGTGGAGACCCAGTACTTC. It yields the protein CASSLAGRNVETQYF.

This clonotype was counted a few times. This chain links TRBV2 with TRBJ2-7; D may match TRBD1 or TRBD2 (5 bases each). There are 14 residues in the CDR3. Trimming pared 6 bases from V and 0 bases from J, leaving 12 bases between. Germline CDR1 reads SNHLY; CDR2 reads FYNNEI. The CDR3 loop reads CASRGVRVSYEQYF. In DNA, the CDR3 is TGTGCCAGCAGGGGGGTCAGGGTCTCCTACGAGCAGTACTTC.

The chain couples TRBV19 to TRBJ2-7; D is possibly TRBD2 (6 bases). From germline, CDR1 is LNHDA and CDR2 SQIVND (reference sequence). The CDR3 has 14 amino acids. V shed 2 bases and J shed 3 bases, with 11 bases lying between them. The CDR3 spells CASSISETSYEQYF. DNA for the CDR3: TGTGCCAGTAGTATATCCGAGACTAGCTACGAGCAGTACTTC.

At least ten counts were recorded for this clonotype. The J gene is TRBJ1-6, the V gene TRBV20-1; D not certain. The CDR3 spans 15 residues. Germline CDR1 reads DFQATT; CDR2 reads SNEGSKA (reference sequence). The V gene lost 0 bases and the J gene lost 9 bases, with 15 bases spanning the gap. DNA for the CDR3: TGCAGTGCTAGAGATCTGGAGGGAATGGGTTCACCCCTCCACTTT. It yields the protein CSARDLEGMGSPLHF.